This entry is about one TCR beta chain. Sequenced by immunoSEQ multiplex PCR; TCRdb stores in-frame clones only, minus some. This table holds 60,000 to 65,000 clones, approximately 80% found once. These data originate in a study of blood T cell repertoires in COVID-19. This CDR3 region has 15 residues. The V segment lost 5 bases and the J segment 3 bases; nucleotides outside the gene matches: 6. Germline V gives CDR1 MDHEN, CDR2 SYDVKM. Seattle patient enrollment occurred during active infection, with longitudinal follow-up thereafter. The clonotype comes from a man between 60 and 75 years old with COVID-19, enrolled during active disease. This chain connects TRBV28 to TRBJ2-7; TRBD2 aligns across 11 bases. The source material was peripheral blood. CDR3: CASSIPGLAVYEQYF. The DNA of the CDR3 is TGTGCCAGCAGTATTCCGGGACTAGCGGTCTACGAGCAGTACTTC.